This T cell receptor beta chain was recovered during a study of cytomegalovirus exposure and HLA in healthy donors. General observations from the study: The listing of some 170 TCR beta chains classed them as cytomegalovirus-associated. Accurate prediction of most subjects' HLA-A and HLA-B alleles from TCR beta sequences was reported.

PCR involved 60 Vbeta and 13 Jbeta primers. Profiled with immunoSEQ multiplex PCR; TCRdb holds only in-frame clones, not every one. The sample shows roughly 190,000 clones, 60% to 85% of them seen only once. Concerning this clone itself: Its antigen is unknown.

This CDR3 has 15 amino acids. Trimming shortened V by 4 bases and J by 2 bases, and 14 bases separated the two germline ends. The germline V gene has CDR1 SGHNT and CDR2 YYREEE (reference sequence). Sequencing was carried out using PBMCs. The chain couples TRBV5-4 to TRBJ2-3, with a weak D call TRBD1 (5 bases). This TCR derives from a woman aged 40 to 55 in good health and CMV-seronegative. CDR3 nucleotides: TGTGCCAGCAGCCAGAAAAGGGGCTTCACAGATACGCAGTATTTT. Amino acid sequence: CASSQKRGFTDTQYF.